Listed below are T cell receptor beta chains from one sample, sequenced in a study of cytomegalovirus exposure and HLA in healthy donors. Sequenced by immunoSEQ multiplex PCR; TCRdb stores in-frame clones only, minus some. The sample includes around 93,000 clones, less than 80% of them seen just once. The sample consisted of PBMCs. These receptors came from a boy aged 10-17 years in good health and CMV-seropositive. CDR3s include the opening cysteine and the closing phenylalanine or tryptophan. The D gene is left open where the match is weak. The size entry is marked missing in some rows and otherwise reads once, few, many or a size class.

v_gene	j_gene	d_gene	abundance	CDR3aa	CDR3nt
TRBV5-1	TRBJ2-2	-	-	CASSLGGSTGELFF	TGCGCCAGCAGCTTGGGAGGGAGCACCGGGGAACTGTTTTTT
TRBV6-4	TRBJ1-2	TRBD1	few	CASRRQGGDSNYGYTF	TGTGCCAGCAGACGACAGGGGGGTGACTCTAACTATGGCTACACCTTC
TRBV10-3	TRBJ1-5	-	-	CTISEGEGQPQHF	TGTACCATCAGTGAGGGCGAGGGTCAGCCCCAGCATTTT
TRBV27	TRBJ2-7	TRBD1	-	CASVGQVPYEQYF	TGTGCCAGCGTCGGACAGGTCCCTTACGAGCAGTACTTC
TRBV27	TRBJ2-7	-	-	CASSLSRQGFYEQYF	TGTGCCAGCAGTTTATCAAGGCAGGGGTTCTACGAGCAGTACTTC
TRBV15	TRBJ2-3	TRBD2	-	CATSRRLAVSTDTQYF	TGTGCCACCAGCCGCCGACTAGCGGTTAGCACAGATACGCAGTATTTT
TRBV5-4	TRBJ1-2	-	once	CASSLGQRNYGYTF	TGTGCCAGCAGCTTGGGTCAGAGGAACTATGGCTACACCTTC
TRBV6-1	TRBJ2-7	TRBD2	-	CASSPGGTSYEQYF	TGTGCCAGCAGTCCGGGGGGGACCTCCTACGAGCAGTACTTC
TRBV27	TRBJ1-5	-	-	CASSLVGASYSNQPQHF	TGTGCCAGCAGTTTAGTAGGAGCCTCCTATAGCAATCAGCCCCAGCATTTT
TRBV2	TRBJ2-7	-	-	CASSDSLSGQQYF	TGTGCCAGCAGTGATTCCCTGAGCGGTCAGCAGTACTTC
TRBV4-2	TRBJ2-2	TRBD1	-	CASSPFSGTGAGGELFF	TGTGCCAGCAGCCCTTTCTCCGGGACAGGGGCAGGCGGGGAGCTGTTTTTT
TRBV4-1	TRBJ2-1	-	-	CASSQYNRVPYNEQFF	TGCGCCAGCAGCCAGTACAACAGGGTCCCCTACAATGAGCAGTTCTTC
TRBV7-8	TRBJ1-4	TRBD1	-	CASSATGGRDEKLFF	TGTGCCAGCAGCGCGACAGGGGGCAGGGATGAAAAACTGTTTTTT
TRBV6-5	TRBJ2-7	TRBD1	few	CASSPDRGESYEQYF	TGTGCCAGCAGTCCCGACAGGGGCGAATCTTACGAGCAGTACTTC
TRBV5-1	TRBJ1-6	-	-	CASSFSSGDPPLHF	TGCGCCAGCAGCTTCTCCTCAGGGGACCCACCCCTCCACTTT
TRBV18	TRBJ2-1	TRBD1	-	CASSPWDRNNEQFF	TGTGCCAGCTCACCATGGGACAGAAACAATGAGCAGTTCTTC
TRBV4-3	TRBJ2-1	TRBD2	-	CASSQDLADISYNEQFF	TGCGCCAGCAGCCAAGACCTAGCGGACATCTCCTACAATGAGCAGTTCTTC
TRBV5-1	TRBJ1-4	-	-	CASSSDGLEKLFF	TGCGCCAGCAGTTCGGACGGACTTGAAAAACTGTTTTTT
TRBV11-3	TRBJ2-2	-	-	CASSFRGGQGGELFF	TGTGCCAGCAGCTTTCGTGGGGGCCAGGGCGGGGAGCTGTTTTTT
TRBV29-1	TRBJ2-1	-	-	CSARRSGFQFF	TGCAGCGCCCGGCGGTCGGGGTTTCAGTTCTTC
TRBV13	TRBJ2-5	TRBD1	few	CASSPRTGGAETQYF	TGTGCCAGCAGCCCCCGGACAGGGGGCGCAGAGACCCAGTACTTC
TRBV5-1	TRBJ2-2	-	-	CASSLDGQGPGELFF	TGCGCCAGCAGCTTGGATGGTCAGGGCCCCGGGGAGCTGTTTTTT
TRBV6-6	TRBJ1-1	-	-	CASSYGSGEAFF	TGTGCCAGCAGTTACGGGAGTGGAGAAGCTTTCTTT
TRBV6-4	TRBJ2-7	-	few	CASSDSGVRGRLYEQYF	TGTGCCAGCAGTGACTCGGGCGTACGGGGTCGCCTATACGAGCAGTACTTC
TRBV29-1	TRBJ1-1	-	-	CSVGGGSRTEAFF	TGCAGCGTTGGCGGGGGGAGCCGCACTGAAGCTTTCTTT
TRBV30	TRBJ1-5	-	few	CAWSVSGNQPQHF	TGTGCCTGGAGTGTGTCAGGGAATCAGCCCCAGCATTTT
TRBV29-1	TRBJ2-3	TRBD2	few	CSAKGTSGGLSTDTQYF	TGCAGCGCCAAAGGGACTAGCGGGGGTCTAAGCACAGATACGCAGTATTTT
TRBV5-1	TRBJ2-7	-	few	CASSLAGGNSYEQYF	TGCGCCAGCAGCTTGGCTGGCGGAAACTCCTACGAGCAGTACTTC
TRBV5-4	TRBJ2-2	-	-	CASSLNRGYGELFF	TGTGCCAGCAGTTTAAATAGGGGATACGGGGAGCTGTTTTTT
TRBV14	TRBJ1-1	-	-	CASSQAAGYSMNTEAFF	TGTGCCAGCAGCCAAGCGGCAGGCTACTCCATGAACACTGAAGCTTTCTTT
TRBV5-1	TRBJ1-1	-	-	CASREGATEAFF	TGCGCCAGCAGGGAGGGTGCCACTGAAGCTTTCTTT
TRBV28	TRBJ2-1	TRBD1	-	CASSHGTGDYNEQFF	TGTGCCAGCAGTCACGGGACAGGCGATTACAATGAGCAGTTCTTC
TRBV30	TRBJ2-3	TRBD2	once	CAWGLAQDTDTQYF	TGTGCCTGGGGACTAGCCCAGGACACAGATACGCAGTATTTT
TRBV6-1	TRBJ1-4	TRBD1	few	CASRETGGVEKLFF	TGTGCCAGCAGGGAAACAGGGGGCGTTGAAAAACTGTTTTTT
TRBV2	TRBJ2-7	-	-	CASSYYNEQYF	TGTGCCAGCAGTTATTACAACGAGCAGTACTTC
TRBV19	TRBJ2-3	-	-	CASSRETATDTQYF	TGTGCCAGTAGTAGAGAGACAGCCACAGATACGCAGTATTTT
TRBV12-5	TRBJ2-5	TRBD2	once	CASGPQTSGWWGETQYF	TGTGCTAGTGGTCCCCAGACTAGCGGGTGGTGGGGAGAGACCCAGTACTTC
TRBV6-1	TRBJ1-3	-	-	CASSEALASSGNTIYF	TGTGCCAGCAGTGAAGCGCTCGCCAGCTCTGGAAACACCATATATTTT
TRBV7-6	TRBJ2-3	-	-	CASSLGPTDTQYF	TGTGCCAGCAGCTTAGGGCCCACAGATACGCAGTATTTT
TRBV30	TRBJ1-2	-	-	CAWSPTETYGYTF	TGTGCCTGGAGTCCGACAGAGACCTATGGCTACACCTTC
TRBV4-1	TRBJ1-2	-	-	CASLTTSGGYTF	TGCGCCAGCTTAACTACCTCGGGGGGCTACACCTTC
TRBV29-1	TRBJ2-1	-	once	CSAQASASGDEQFF	TGCAGCGCCCAGGCTAGCGCAAGTGGGGATGAGCAGTTCTTC
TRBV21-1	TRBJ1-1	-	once	CASSKRAEEAFF	TGTGCCAGCAGCAAACGAGCCGAAGAAGCTTTCTTT
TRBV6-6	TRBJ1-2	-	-	CASSYVQGRGGYTF	TGTGCCAGCAGTTATGTACAGGGTCGGGGTGGCTACACCTTC
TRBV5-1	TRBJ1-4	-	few	CASSETREKLFF	TGCGCCAGCAGCGAGACACGCGAAAAACTGTTTTTT
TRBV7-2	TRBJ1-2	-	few	CASSLDGYGYTF	TGTGCCAGCAGCTTAGACGGCTATGGCTACACCTTC
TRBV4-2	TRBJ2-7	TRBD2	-	CASSQWTRSSYEQYF	TGTGCCAGCAGCCAATGGACTAGAAGCTCCTACGAGCAGTACTTC
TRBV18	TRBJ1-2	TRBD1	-	CASSPTGQGNYGYTF	TGTGCCAGCTCACCTACCGGACAGGGGAACTATGGCTACACCTTC
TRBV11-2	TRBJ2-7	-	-	CASSPVRRNYEQYF	TGTGCCAGCAGCCCGGTCCGGCGGAACTACGAGCAGTACTTC
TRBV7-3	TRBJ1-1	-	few	CASSSTGNTEAFF	TGTGCCAGCAGCTCGACAGGGAACACTGAAGCTTTCTTT